These 18 T cell receptor beta chains originate from one sample sequenced in a study of cytomegalovirus exposure and HLA in healthy donors. The primer mix had 60 Vbeta and 13 Jbeta primers. TCRdb keeps only in-frame clones here, not all; method: immunoSEQ multiplex PCR. The profile shows tens of thousands of clones, about three quarters of them singletons. The material sequenced was PBMCs. Receptors originate from a middle-aged man in good health and CMV-seronegative.

There are a few counts of this clone. The chain links TRBV19 to TRBJ1-1; no clear D. The CDR3 sequence is 11 residues long. The germline V gene encodes CDR1 LNHDA and CDR2 SQIVND (reference sequence). Trimming took off 3 bases at V and 11 bases at J, with 10 bases between the two ends. CDR3 sequence: CASSIAGRAFF. The CDR3 DNA reads as TGTGCCAGTAGTATCGCGGGTCGTGCTTTCTTT.

CDR3 nucleotide sequence: TGCGCCAGCAGTCCCAGGGGGGAGACCCAGTACTTC. Translated, it gives CASSPRGETQYF. The chain carries TRBV5-1 and TRBJ2-5, with TRBD1 matching over 7 bases. CDR1 and CDR2 from the germline V gene are SGHRS and YFSETQ. The CDR3 is 12 residues long. V lost 5 bases and J lost 5; bases outside the gene matches: 3.

The chain recombines TRBV11-2 with TRBJ1-1; maybe TRBD1 (5 bases). Germline V CDR1 and CDR2: SGHAT, FQNNGV. The CDR3 contains 14 residues. The V gene lost 1 base and the J gene lost 0 bases, with 6 bases spanning the gap. This chain's CDR3 is CASSLGQLNTEAFF. CDR3 DNA sequence: TGTGCCAGCAGCTTAGGACAGCTGAACACTGAAGCTTTCTTT.

This clone was counted between two and nine times. The chain employs TRBV28 and TRBJ2-5, with TRBD1 matching 8 bases. This CDR3 is 21 amino acids long. The junction had 27 bases not matched to a gene; V was cut back by 5 bases and J by 4 bases. Germline V CDR1 and CDR2: MDHEN, SYDVKM. CDR3 DNA sequence: TGTGCCAGCAGTACACCCTGGACAGGGCAGCTAAACGTTCAGGGCGTAGAGACCCAGTACTTC. Protein: CASSTPWTGQLNVQGVETQYF.

This chain joins TRBV29-1 and TRBJ2-5, with 14 bases that match TRBD2. CDR3 length: 16 amino acids. V trimming: 6 bases; J trimming: 5 bases; junction bases outside the gene matches: 11. Per the germline V gene, CDR1 is SQVTM and CDR2 is ANQGSEA. The CDR3 nucleotides are TGCAGCGTGATGGGACTAGCGGGAGCCGATTGGGAGACCCAGTACTTC. Protein sequence: CSVMGLAGADWETQYF. The full variable domain, rest sourced from reference TRBV29-1 and TRBJ2-5, is SAVISQKPSRDICQRGTSLTIQCQVDSQVTMMFWYRQQPGQSLTLIATANQGSEATYESGFVIDKFPISRPNLTFSTLTVSNMSPEDSSIYLCSVMGLAGADWETQYFGPGTRLLVL.

CDR3 loop: CSASGQGGRTYEQYF. In DNA form, the CDR3 reads TGCAGCGCCTCGGGACAGGGCGGAAGGACCTACGAGCAGTACTTC. This chain joins TRBV29-1 and TRBJ2-7; 9 positions match TRBD1. In germline, CDR1 is SQVTM, CDR2 ANQGSEA. CDR3 length: 15 residues. Trimming removed 7 bases from V and 2 bases from J; junction bases left unmatched: 12.

The rearrangement links TRBV6-5 to TRBJ1-1, with a tentative D call TRBD1 (5 bases). This CDR3 spans 14 amino acids. The V gene lost 2 bases and the J gene lost 10 bases, with 17 bases spanning the gap. Germline values: CDR1 MNHEY, CDR2 SVGAGI. CDR3 sequence (DNA): TGTGCCAGCAGTTACGATAGGACCGGACAAGGAGCTTTCTTT. Its translation: CASSYDRTGQGAFF.

This chain connects TRBV11-2 to TRBJ2-5, with TRBD2 matching 10 bases. CDR1 is SGHAT, CDR2 FQNNGV, per germline. J lost 5 bases, V lost 3 bases, and 9 bases had no gene match. This CDR3 is built from 16 residues. CDR3 DNA: TGTGCCAGCAGCTTCGGGCTAGCGGGAGCTAGCGAGACCCAGTACTTC. Protein product: CASSFGLAGASETQYF.

V gene TRBV19 combines with J gene TRBJ2-7, with D possibly matching TRBD2 (7 bases). Germline V gene lookup returns CDR1 LNHDA and CDR2 SQIVND (reference sequence). With 2 bases removed from V and 3 bases from J, the gap between germline ends came to 14 bases. The CDR3 consists of 15 residues. CDR3 sequence: CASSIQGAGHYEQYF. CDR3 coding DNA: TGTGCCAGTAGTATACAGGGAGCGGGACACTACGAGCAGTACTTC.

The chain uses TRBV10-3 and TRBJ2-2; 8 nucleotides agree with TRBD2. Germline loops: CDR1 ENHRY, CDR2 SYGVKD. The CDR3 totals 13 residues. Unmatched junction bases numbered 0, after V lost 6 bases and J lost 3 bases. The CDR3 DNA reads as TGTGCCATCAGAGCGGGAGACACCGGGGAGCTGTTTTTT. This gives the protein CAIRAGDTGELFF.

The table lists this clone with a few counts. The rearrangement uses TRBV14 and TRBJ2-5, with 8 bases lining up with TRBD1. The J call is in doubt because the DNA end fits TRBJ2-7 better. This CDR3 region has 16 residues. Germline V gene sequence: CDR1 SGHDN, CDR2 FVKESK. CDR3 loop: CASSQDKGTGSYEQYF. In DNA form, the CDR3 reads TGTGCCAGCAGCCAAGATAAAGGGACAGGCTCCTACGAGCAGTACTTC.

This clone is labeled medium-sized. The CDR3 nucleotides are TGTGCCAGCAGTGAGAAGACTAGCGGGAGGTCCGCTGAGCAGTTCTTC. The encoded protein is CASSEKTSGRSAEQFF. The V gene is TRBV2, the J gene TRBJ2-1; 13 positions match TRBD2. The trim removed 3 bases at V and 9 bases at J, leaving 8 bases unmatched. There are 16 residues in the CDR3. Per the germline V gene, CDR1 is SNHLY and CDR2 is FYNNEI. The variable domain in full, completed from reference TRBV2 and TRBJ2-1, reads EPEVTQTPSHQVTQMGQEVILRCVPISNHLYFYWYRQILGQKVEFLVSFYNNEISEKSEIFDDQFSVERPDGSNFTLKIRSTKLEDSAMYFCASSEKTSGRSAEQFFGPGTRLTVL.

The rearrangement links TRBV15 to TRBJ1-1; weak D call: TRBD1 (6 bases). The length of the CDR3 is 13 residues. Trimming cost V 0 bases and J 12 bases, with 14 bases left between them. The germline CDR1 and CDR2 sequences are LNHNV and YYDKDF (reference sequence). As DNA, the CDR3 is TGTGCCACCAGCAGAGATACAGGGCGTGGATCTTTCTTT. Translation gives CATSRDTGRGSFF.

The chain is built from TRBV7-6 and TRBJ1-1, with D possibly being TRBD1 (5 bases). This CDR3 region has 15 residues. Deletions cut 1 base from V and 1 base from J, with 10 bases between. CDR1 and CDR2 (germline): SGHVS, FNYEAQ. In nucleotides, the CDR3 is TGTGCCAGCAGCTTAGTTAAAACAGGGAACACTGAAGCTTTCTTT. This codes for CASSLVKTGNTEAFF.

The V call is TRBV18, the J call TRBJ2-5; D remains ambiguous. CDR1 KGHSH and CDR2 LQKENI come from the germline V gene. Trimming took off 0 bases at V and 4 bases at J, with 12 bases between the two ends. This CDR3 has 15 residues. CDR3 sequence (DNA): TGTGCCAGCTCACCACCGTCGGGTTTTGGAGAGACCCAGTACTTC. Its protein is CASSPPSGFGETQYF.

This sequence joins TRBV28 and TRBJ2-7; 9 positions agree with TRBD1. The junction had 4 bases not matched to a gene; V was cut back by 6 bases and J by 1 base. Germline assignment: CDR1 MDHEN and CDR2 SYDVKM. The CDR3 has 14 residues. The chain's CDR3 is CASRGGTGSYEQYF. In nucleotides, the CDR3 is TGTGCCAGCAGGGGGGGGACAGGGTCCTACGAGCAGTACTTC.

The V call is TRBV4-1, the J call TRBJ2-1, with 7 positions matching TRBD2. Per germline, CDR1 MGHRA and CDR2 YSYEKL. The CDR3 extends over 13 amino acids. The V segment lost 4 bases and the J segment 9 bases; nucleotides outside the gene matches: 6. The DNA of the CDR3 is TGCGCCAGCAGCCCTCCCGCGGGGGTTGAGCAGTTCTTC. Its protein is CASSPPAGVEQFF.

This chain links TRBV5-4 with TRBJ2-1; 10 positions match TRBD2. Per the germline V gene, CDR1 is SGHNT and CDR2 is YYREEE (reference sequence). The CDR3 contains 19 residues. J lost 7 bases, V lost 3 bases, and 19 bases had no gene match. The CDR3 sequence is CASSSPGHTSGDGRNEQFF. CDR3 nucleotides: TGTGCCAGCAGCTCTCCGGGACACACTAGCGGGGATGGTAGGAATGAGCAGTTCTTC.